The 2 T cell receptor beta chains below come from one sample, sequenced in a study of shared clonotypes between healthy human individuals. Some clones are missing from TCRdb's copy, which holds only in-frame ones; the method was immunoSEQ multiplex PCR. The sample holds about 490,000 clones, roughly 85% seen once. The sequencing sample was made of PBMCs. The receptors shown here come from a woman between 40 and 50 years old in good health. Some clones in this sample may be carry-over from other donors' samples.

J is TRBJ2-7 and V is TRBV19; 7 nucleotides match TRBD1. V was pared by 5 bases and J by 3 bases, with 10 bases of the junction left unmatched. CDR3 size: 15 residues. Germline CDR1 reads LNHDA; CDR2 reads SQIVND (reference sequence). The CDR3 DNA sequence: TGTGCCAGTAGTGTTACGGGACAGATCGACTACGAGCAGTACTTC. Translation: CASSVTGQIDYEQYF.

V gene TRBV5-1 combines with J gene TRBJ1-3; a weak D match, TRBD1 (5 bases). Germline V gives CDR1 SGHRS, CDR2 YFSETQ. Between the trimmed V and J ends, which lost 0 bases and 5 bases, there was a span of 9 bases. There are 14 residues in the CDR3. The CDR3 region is CASSLADSRNTIYF. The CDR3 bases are TGCGCCAGCAGCTTGGCCGACAGCAGAAACACCATATATTTT. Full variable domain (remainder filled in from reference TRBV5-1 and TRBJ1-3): KAGVTQTPRYLIKTRGQQVTLSCSPISGHRSVSWYQQTPGQGLQFLFEYFSETQRNKGNFPGRFSGRQFSNSRSEMNVSTLELGDSALYLCASSLADSRNTIYFGEGSWLTVV.